This TCR beta chain comes out of a study of cytomegalovirus exposure and HLA in healthy donors. In the PCR, 60 Vbeta and 13 Jbeta primers were used. Sequenced by immunoSEQ multiplex PCR; TCRdb stores in-frame clones only, minus some. The sample contains 70,000 or so clones, 68% of which appear only once. V trimming: 8 bases; J trimming: 5 bases; junction bases outside the gene matches: 3. The CDR3 loop spans 12 amino acids. Germline V gene sequence: CDR1 ENHRY, CDR2 SYGVKD. The specimen sequenced was PBMCs. This chain joins TRBV10-3 and TRBJ2-4; 7 bases map to TRBD1. This TCR came from a woman under 40 in good health and CMV-seronegative. The CDR3 sequence is CAIGQDQNIQYF. The CDR3 bases are TGTGCCATCGGACAGGACCAAAACATTCAGTACTTC.